Included here is one TCR beta chain sequence, with context. What it recognizes is unknown. This specimen belongs to a study of cytotoxic CD8 clonotypes in ibrutinib-treated CLL. On the study more broadly: Of the patients, 10 to 12 were relapsed/refractory, approximately 15 treatment-naive and about 17 IGHV unmutated. Among the samples, the mean was roughly 240,000 productive templates and over 90,000 productive rearrangements.

Study findings and constraints: Sustained-remission and progressing patients were not sampled at matched times.

The CDR3 runs 17 residues. V dropped 5 bases and J dropped 0 bases, with 20 bases sitting between them. Germline assignment: CDR1 SGHVS and CDR2 FQNEAQ. Sequencing was designed to attain a depth spanning 1 in 200,000 to 1 in 1 million T cells. Clones were sequenced by immunoSEQ multiplex PCR, and TCRdb holds only the in-frame ones, with some missing. This table holds hundreds of thousands of clones, about 77% found once. V usage is TRBV7-8 and J usage is TRBJ2-7; D is undetermined. Sequenced here: PBMCs, sampled before ibrutinib treatment. This receptor was identified in a human donor with chronic lymphocytic leukemia. The CDR3 bases are TGTGCCAGCAGCCTCGAACTGGGCGGAGTGCCCTCCTACGAGCAGTACTTC. This codes for CASSLELGGVPSYEQYF. The variable domain in full, with the rest retrieved from reference TRBV7-8 and TRBJ2-7, is GAGVSQSPRYKVAKRGQDVALRCDPISGHVSLFWYQQALGQGPEFLTYFQNEAQLDKSGLPSDRFFAERPEGSVSTLKIQRTQQEDSAVYLCASSLELGGVPSYEQYFGPGTRLTVT.